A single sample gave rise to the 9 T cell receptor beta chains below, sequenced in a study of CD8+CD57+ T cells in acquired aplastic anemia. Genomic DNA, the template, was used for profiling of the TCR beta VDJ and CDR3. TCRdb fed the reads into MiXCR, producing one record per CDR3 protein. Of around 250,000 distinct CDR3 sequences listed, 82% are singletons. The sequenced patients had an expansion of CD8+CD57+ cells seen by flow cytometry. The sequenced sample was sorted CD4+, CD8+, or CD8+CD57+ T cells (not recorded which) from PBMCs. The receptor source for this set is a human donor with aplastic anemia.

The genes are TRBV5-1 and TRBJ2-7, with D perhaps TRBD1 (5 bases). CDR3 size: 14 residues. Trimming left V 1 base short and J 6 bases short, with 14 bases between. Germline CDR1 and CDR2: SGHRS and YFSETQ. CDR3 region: CASSLLSGLSEQYF. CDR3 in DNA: TGCGCCAGCAGCTTGTTGTCAGGGCTCAGCGAGCAGTACTTC.

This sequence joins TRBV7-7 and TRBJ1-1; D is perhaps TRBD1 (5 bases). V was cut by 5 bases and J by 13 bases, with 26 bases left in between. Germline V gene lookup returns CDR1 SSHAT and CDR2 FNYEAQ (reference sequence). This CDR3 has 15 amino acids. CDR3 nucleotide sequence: TGTGCCAGCAGCATGACAGTGAACACTGAAGCTTTCGTTTTCTTT. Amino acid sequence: CASSMTVNTEAFVFF.

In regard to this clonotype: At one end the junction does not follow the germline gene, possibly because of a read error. The CDR3 here is CACSQGDSKETQYF. The DNA for the CDR3 is TGTGCCTGCAGCCAAGGGGACAGCAAAGAGACCCAGTACTTC. This sequence joins TRBV13 and TRBJ2-5, with 7 nucleotides matching TRBD1. Germline values: CDR1 PRHDT, CDR2 FYEKMQ (reference sequence). The CDR3 has 14 residues.

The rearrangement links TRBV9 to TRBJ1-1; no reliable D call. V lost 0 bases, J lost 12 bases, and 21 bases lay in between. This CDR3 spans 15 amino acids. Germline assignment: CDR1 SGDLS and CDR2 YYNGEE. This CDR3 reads CASSVADGEGQNTFF. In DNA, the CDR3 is TGTGCCAGCAGCGTAGCAGACGGGGAGGGTCAGAACACTTTCTTT.

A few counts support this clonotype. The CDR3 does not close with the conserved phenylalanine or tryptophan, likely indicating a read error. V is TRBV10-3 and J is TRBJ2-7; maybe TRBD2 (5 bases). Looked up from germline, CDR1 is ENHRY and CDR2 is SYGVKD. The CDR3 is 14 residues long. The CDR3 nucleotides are TGTGCCAGCAGTGATGGCGGGCCGAGCTACGAGCAGTACCTC. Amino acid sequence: CASSDGGPSYEQYL.

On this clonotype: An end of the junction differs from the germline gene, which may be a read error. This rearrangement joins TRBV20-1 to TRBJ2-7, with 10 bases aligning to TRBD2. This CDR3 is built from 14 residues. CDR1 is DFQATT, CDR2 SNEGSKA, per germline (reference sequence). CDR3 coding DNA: TGCAGTGCCAGAGGTAGCGGGGGGATCTACGAGCAGTACTTC. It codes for CSARGSGGIYEQYF.

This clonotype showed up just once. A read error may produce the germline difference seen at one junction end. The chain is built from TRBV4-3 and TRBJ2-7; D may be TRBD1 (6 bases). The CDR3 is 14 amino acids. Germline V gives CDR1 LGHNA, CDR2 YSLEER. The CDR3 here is CATSRGTARNEQYF. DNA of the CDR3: TGCGCCACCAGCAGGGGAACAGCTCGGAACGAGCAGTACTTC.

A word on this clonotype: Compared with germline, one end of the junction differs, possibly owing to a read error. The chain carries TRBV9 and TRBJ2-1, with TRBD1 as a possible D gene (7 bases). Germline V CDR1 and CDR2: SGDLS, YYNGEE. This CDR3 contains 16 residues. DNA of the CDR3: TGTGCCAGCGGCGTAGTTGGGGGGACAGCATACAATGAGCAGTTCTTC. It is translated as CASGVVGGTAYNEQFF. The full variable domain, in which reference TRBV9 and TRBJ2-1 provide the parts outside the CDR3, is DSGVTQTPKHLITATGQRVTLRCSPRSGDLSVYWYQQSLDQGLQFLIQYYNGEERAKGNILERFSAQQFPDLHSELNLSSLELGDSALYFCASGVVGGTAYNEQFFGPGTRLTVL.

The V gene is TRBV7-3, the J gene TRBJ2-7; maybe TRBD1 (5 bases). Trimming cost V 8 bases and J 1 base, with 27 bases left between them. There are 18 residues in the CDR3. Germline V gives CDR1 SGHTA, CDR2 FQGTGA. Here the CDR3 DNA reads TGTGCCAGCTCCTTTCATCCCGACGCGACAGAACATTCCTACGAGCAGTACGTC. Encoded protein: CASSFHPDATEHSYEQYV.